This T cell receptor (beta chain) was recovered during a study of blood T cell repertoires in COVID-19. As for the study in general: The United States, Italy and Spain were the sources of the acute and convalescent COVID-19 samples.

V lost 3 bases, J lost 4 bases, and 10 bases lay in between. The CDR3 contains 13 residues. The germline CDR1 and CDR2 sequences are DFQATT and SNEGSKA (reference sequence). In the original processing: Estimation of nucleated cell counts relied on the amplification of reference gene primers. The repertoire was sequenced with immunoSEQ multiplex PCR; TCRdb's copy has only in-frame clones and lacks some. The V and J calls and clone size were taken over from that table, and D and trimming were inferred from the DNA. The data contain around 60,000 clones, 75% to 85% of them singletons. The TCR sequence derives from a woman aged 60-70 years with acute or convalescent COVID-19. The sequenced material came from peripheral blood. V and J are TRBV20-1 and TRBJ1-5; D may be TRBD1 (5 bases). CDR3 region: CSASSAGNQPQHF. For the CDR3, the DNA is TGCAGTGCTAGTTCGGCAGGGAATCAGCCCCAGCATTTT.